Listed below are T cell receptor beta chains from one sample, sequenced in a study of T cells generated in artificial thymic organoids. TCRdb processed the 5' RACE reads anew with MiXCR; each CDR3 protein has one entry. The sample carries around 3,000 distinct CDR3 sequences, about a third recorded once. Sequencing input: naive CD8+ T cells from blood. All receptors come from a human donor who gave cord blood stem cells for thymic organoid culture, a cardiac surgery patient who gave postnatal thymus, or a blood donor (not recorded which). The CDR3 runs from the conserved cysteine through the conserved F or W. The D gene is left open where the match is weak. Expanded clones get a size class; other rows say once, few or many, or leave the size out.

clone size,V gene,D gene,J gene,CDR3 protein,CDR3 DNA
-,TRBV19,TRBD2,TRBJ2-3,CASASGFSTDTQYF,TGTGCCAGTGCTAGCGGTTTTAGCACAGATACGCAGTATTTT
-,TRBV6-2/TRBV6-3,-,TRBJ2-7,CASSYSCRVYEQYF,TGTGCCAGCAGTTACTCGTGCAGGGTATACGAGCAGTACTTC
few,TRBV7-9,-,TRBJ2-1,CASRKGPDNEQFF,TGTGCCAGCAGGAAGGGGCCGGACAATGAGCAGTTCTTC
large,TRBV4-3,-,TRBJ2-5,CASSQDPWYQETQYF,TGCGCCAGCAGCCAAGATCCCTGGTACCAAGAGACCCAGTACTTC
-,TRBV3-1,-,TRBJ2-2,CASSQDLAANTGELFF,TGTGCCAGCAGCCAGGACCTAGCAGCGAACACCGGGGAGCTGTTTTTT
few,TRBV6-2/TRBV6-3,-,TRBJ2-6,CASTLGRATGANVLTF,TGTGCCAGCACCCTGGGCAGGGCTACAGGGGCCAACGTCCTGACTTTC
medium-sized,TRBV19,TRBD1,TRBJ2-7,CASSPGGGYEQYF,TGTGCCAGTAGCCCAGGGGGCGGCTACGAGCAGTACTTC
medium-sized,TRBV5-1,-,TRBJ2-3,CASRLGDTQYF,TGCGCCAGCAGACTGGGAGATACGCAGTATTTT
few,TRBV28,-,TRBJ1-5,CASSFYTGNSNQPQHF,TGTGCCAGCAGTTTCTATACAGGGAATAGCAATCAGCCCCAGCATTTT
-,TRBV9,-,TRBJ2-7,CASSPHSGLAHYEQYF,TGTGCCAGCAGCCCGCACAGTGGTCTTGCTCATTACGAGCAGTACTTC
medium-sized,TRBV6-5,-,TRBJ1-1,CASSPRWRGEDTEAFF,TGTGCCAGCAGTCCCCGATGGAGGGGGGAGGATACTGAAGCTTTCTTT
-,TRBV11-2,-,TRBJ2-1,CASSQAQGGNEQFF,TGTGCCAGCAGCCAAGCACAGGGAGGTAATGAGCAGTTCTTC
-,TRBV27,-,TRBJ2-7,CASSLNPDYEQYF,TGTGCCAGCAGTTTAAATCCGGATTACGAGCAGTACTTC
few,TRBV28,TRBD2,TRBJ2-1,CASSSGLAGNEQFF,TGTGCCAGCAGTTCTGGACTAGCGGGTAATGAGCAGTTCTTC
medium-sized,TRBV12-3/TRBV12-4,TRBD1,TRBJ1-2,CASSPGGASPYGYTF,TGTGCCAGCAGCCCAGGGGGGGCCTCGCCCTATGGCTACACCTTC
-,TRBV6-2/TRBV6-3,-,TRBJ1-1,CASSYLTGVNTEASF,TGTGCCAGCAGTTATCTGACGGGGGTGAACACTGAAGCTTCCTTT
few,TRBV4-3,-,TRBJ1-4,CASSQGPSLRPPNEKLFF,TGCGCCAGCAGCCAAGGCCCCTCCCTAAGACCGCCTAATGAAAAACTGTTTTTT
medium-sized,TRBV28,-,TRBJ1-3,CASSFQLGNTIYF,TGTGCCAGCAGTTTTCAGCTGGGAAACACCATATATTTT
large,TRBV6-5,TRBD2,TRBJ2-7,CASTRLAGESYEQYF,TGTGCCAGCACTAGACTAGCGGGTGAATCCTACGAGCAGTACTTC
medium-sized,TRBV25-1,-,TRBJ1-2,CASHPGGSPYGYTF,TGTGCCAGCCACCCGGGGGGCTCCCCCTATGGCTACACCTTC
few,TRBV29-1,-,TRBJ2-5,CSVEESTRVPQETQYF,TGCAGCGTTGAAGAGTCAACCAGGGTTCCCCAAGAGACCCAGTACTTC
-,TRBV2,TRBD2,TRBJ2-1,CASSVSAGELFEQFF,TGTGCCAGCAGTGTGTCAGCGGGGGAGCTTTTTGAGCAGTTCTTC
medium-sized,TRBV7-7,-,TRBJ2-7,CASSLRVGSYEQYF,TGTGCCAGCAGCTTGAGGGTAGGCTCCTACGAGCAGTACTTC
medium-sized,TRBV4-1,-,TRBJ2-7,CASSQVTNSYEQYF,TGCGCCAGCAGCCAAGTCACCAACTCCTACGAGCAGTACTTC
large,TRBV5-1,-,TRBJ1-4,CASRASYATNEKLFF,TGCGCCAGCAGAGCCAGCTATGCAACTAATGAAAAACTGTTTTTT
-,TRBV7-9,-,TRBJ1-2,CASSSLGGYTF,TGTGCCAGCAGCTCGTTAGGGGGCTACACCTTC
once,TRBV4-1,TRBD1,TRBJ1-1,CASSQRGLETEAFF,TGCGCCAGCAGCCAAAGGGGGCTGGAAACTGAAGCTTTCTTT
-,TRBV24-1,-,TRBJ2-3,CATSEPGRTDTQYF,TGTGCCACCAGTGAGCCGGGACGGACAGATACGCAGTATTTT
-,TRBV7-8,-,TRBJ2-3,CASSFTTGETQHALQYF,TGTGCCAGCAGCTTCACCACTGGGGAGACGCAACATGCCCTCCAGTATTTT
medium-sized,TRBV7-2,TRBD1,TRBJ2-1,CASSFRGNEQFF,TGTGCCAGCAGCTTCAGGGGGAATGAGCAGTTCTTC
-,TRBV6-5,-,TRBJ1-2,CASTHGGESYYGYTF,TGTGCCAGCACTCACGGCGGGGAATCCTACTATGGCTACACCTTC
medium-sized,TRBV28,TRBD1,TRBJ2-7,CASSPQNRGRRVEQYF,TGTGCCAGCAGTCCGCAAAACAGGGGGCGGAGGGTGGAGCAGTACTTC
few,TRBV29-1,-,TRBJ1-2,CSGQVDYGYTF,TGCAGCGGACAGGTCGACTATGGCTACACCTTC
medium-sized,TRBV7-9,TRBD2,TRBJ2-1,CASSLSGSDDNEQFF,TGTGCCAGCAGCTTAAGCGGGAGTGACGACAATGAGCAGTTCTTC
medium-sized,TRBV6-2/TRBV6-3,-,TRBJ2-1,CASSYSTNEQFF,TGTGCCAGCAGTTACTCGACCAATGAGCAGTTCTTC
few,TRBV6-5,TRBD2,TRBJ2-1,CASSYALAGDNEQFF,TGTGCCAGCAGTTACGCGTTAGCGGGAGATAATGAGCAGTTCTTC
medium-sized,TRBV7-8,-,TRBJ2-2,CASSLEGNTGELFF,TGTGCCAGCAGCTTGGAAGGGAACACCGGGGAGCTGTTTTTT
once,TRBV12-3/TRBV12-4,-,TRBJ1-1,CASSLAGIKMNTEAFF,TGTGCCAGCAGTTTAGCGGGGATTAAAATGAACACTGAAGCTTTCTTT
-,TRBV29-1,-,TRBJ2-2,CSVEGENTGELFF,TGCAGCGTTGAAGGGGAGAACACCGGGGAGCTGTTTTTT
-,TRBV20-1,TRBD1,TRBJ2-7,CSARDRDRAGYEQYF,TGCAGTGCTAGAGATAGGGACAGGGCGGGGTACGAGCAGTACTTC
-,TRBV7-6,TRBD2,TRBJ2-5,CASSTLARSGETQYF,TGTGCCAGCAGCACACTAGCGAGGAGTGGGGAGACCCAGTACTTC
-,TRBV6-5,TRBD1,TRBJ2-7,CASSPGQGVYYEQYF,TGTGCCAGCAGCCCGGGACAGGGGGTCTACTACGAGCAGTACTTC
-,TRBV19,TRBD2,TRBJ2-7,CASSAAVTSGYEQYF,TGTGCCAGTAGTGCCGCGGTGACTAGCGGATACGAGCAGTACTTC
few,TRBV2,TRBD1,TRBJ2-1,CASRDTRGLGDNEQFF,TGTGCCAGCAGAGATACCAGGGGGCTGGGGGACAATGAGCAGTTCTTC
-,TRBV29-1,-,TRBJ2-7,CSVETLGQPNYEQYF,TGCAGCGTTGAAACCCTGGGGCAGCCCAACTACGAGCAGTACTTC
few,TRBV27,TRBD1,TRBJ2-1,CASSFMGQGRNEQFF,TGTGCCAGCAGTTTCATGGGACAGGGGCGTAATGAGCAGTTCTTC
medium-sized,TRBV4-1,-,TRBJ1-1,CASSPEGVTAFF,TGCGCCAGCAGCCCCGAGGGGGTAACCGCTTTCTTT
-,TRBV2,-,TRBJ2-3,CASSDGQSSTDTQYF,TGTGCCAGCAGTGACGGCCAGTCTAGCACAGATACGCAGTATTTT